Listed below are T cell receptor beta chains from one sample, sequenced in a study of T cells expressing NK-cell markers. TCRdb re-analyzed the 5' RACE reads; it lists each CDR3 protein once, without DNA. The table lists about 110,000 distinct CDR3 sequences. The sequencing sample was made of blood T cells: a sorted CD56 or NKG2C T cell subset, CD4+ or CD8+ T cells, or bulk PBMC T cells (not recorded which). The receptors shown here come from a woman aged 18-69 years in good health. The CDR3 runs from the conserved cysteine through the conserved F or W.

V	J	CDR3
TRBV5-5	TRBJ2-1	CASSSTRQSSYNEQFF
TRBV27	TRBJ2-1	CASSPLTGYNEQFF
TRBV4-2	TRBJ2-5	CASSQVNSRLETQYF
TRBV7-2	TRBJ2-1	CASSVGLPNEQFF
TRBV12-3/TRBV12-4	TRBJ1-6	CASSLRGTGASPLHF
TRBV13	TRBJ2-4	CATAGREHLGKNIQYF
TRBV4-2	TRBJ2-7	CASSQGDGISEQYF
TRBV15	TRBJ1-1	CATSRHREGPPEAFF
TRBV12-3/TRBV12-4	TRBJ2-1	CASSLAQLVGEQFF
TRBV4-3	TRBJ2-2	CASSHHRGGGELFF
TRBV27	TRBJ2-1	CASSLSAVGNEQFF
TRBV6-4	TRBJ2-1	CASSDSGGVGNNEQFF
TRBV11-1	TRBJ2-2	CASSFLDGGFANTGELFF
TRBV4-3	TRBJ2-5	CASSQEPLAGTVTQYF
TRBV20-1	TRBJ2-7	CSARFSGRPYEQYF
TRBV29-1	TRBJ2-1	CSVEGRGRDNEQFF
TRBV18	TRBJ2-1	CASSPGQGDIRYNEQFF
TRBV20-1	TRBJ2-7	CSARDLTGRLHEQYF
TRBV3-1	TRBJ2-2	CASSQEGENTGELFF
TRBV28	TRBJ2-7	CASSWDLSGSYEQYF
TRBV29-1	TRBJ2-2	CSVVGSSGTNTGELFF
TRBV20-1	TRBJ2-1	CSATSGGLGNEQFF
TRBV5-4	TRBJ2-1	CASSLTGSWDEQFF